This section outlines one T cell receptor beta chain sequence together with its context. This same CDR3 is encoded by further DNA sequences in the sample. Everyone who took part was 18 to 89 years old, and they came from about two dozen US areas. Recovered participants had two consecutive negative NP/OP PCR tests, healthcare professional clearance, or symptom resolution. The sample comes from a study of blood T cell repertoires in COVID-19. Study background: Whether acute or convalescent, the COVID-19 samples came from the United States, Italy and Spain.

Deletions cut 6 bases from V and 5 bases from J, with 13 bases between. This CDR3 contains 13 residues. Per the original methods: The assay estimated nucleated cells by amplifying reference gene primers. Measured with immunoSEQ multiplex PCR; TCRdb has only the in-frame clones, and not every one. V, J and clone size are taken as reported in that table, and D and trimming were inferred from the DNA itself. The sample has roughly 500,000 clones; about nine tenths are singletons. This chain uses TRBV12-3 or TRBV12-4 with TRBJ1-1; D gene ambiguous. This clonotype originated in an older woman who had recovered from COVID-19. The sample taken for sequencing was PBMCs or T cells enriched from blood (not recorded which). This CDR3 reads CASSLSRGTEAFF. The DNA of the CDR3 is TGTGCCAGCAGCCTATCCCGAGGGACTGAAGCTTTCTTT.